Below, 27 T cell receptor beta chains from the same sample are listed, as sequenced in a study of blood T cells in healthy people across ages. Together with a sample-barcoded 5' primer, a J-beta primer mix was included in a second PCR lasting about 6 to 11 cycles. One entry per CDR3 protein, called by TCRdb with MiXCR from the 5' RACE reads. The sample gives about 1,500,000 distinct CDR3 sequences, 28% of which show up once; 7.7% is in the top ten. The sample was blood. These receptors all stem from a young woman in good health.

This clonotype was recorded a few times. CDR3 bases: TGTGCCAGCAGTCGGGCCTGGGAAGAGACCCAGTACTTC. Its protein product is CASSRAWEETQYF. The chain combines TRBV27 with TRBJ2-5; D uncertain. Looked up from germline, CDR1 is MNHEY and CDR2 is SMNVEV (reference sequence). This CDR3 is built from 13 residues. Trimming left V 5 bases short and J 3 bases short, with 10 bases between.

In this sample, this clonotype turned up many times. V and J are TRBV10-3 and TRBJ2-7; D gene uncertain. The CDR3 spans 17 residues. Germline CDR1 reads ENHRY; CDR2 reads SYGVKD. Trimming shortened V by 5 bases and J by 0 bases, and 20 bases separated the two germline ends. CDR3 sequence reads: CAISTTPIGTSSYEQYF. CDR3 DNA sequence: TGTGCCATCAGTACGACCCCAATCGGCACCAGCTCCTACGAGCAGTACTTC.

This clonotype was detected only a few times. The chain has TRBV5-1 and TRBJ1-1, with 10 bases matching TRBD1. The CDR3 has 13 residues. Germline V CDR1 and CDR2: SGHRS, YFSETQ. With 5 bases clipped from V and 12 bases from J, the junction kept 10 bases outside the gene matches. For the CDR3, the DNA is TGCGCCAGCAGATCCCCGGGACAGGGGACAACTTTCTTT. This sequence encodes CASRSPGQGTTFF.

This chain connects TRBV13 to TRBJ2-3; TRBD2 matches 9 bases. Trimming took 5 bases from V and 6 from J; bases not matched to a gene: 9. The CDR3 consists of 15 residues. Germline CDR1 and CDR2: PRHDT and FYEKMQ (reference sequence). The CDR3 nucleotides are TGTGCCAGCAGCATTAGACTAGCGGAGGGGGATACGCAGTATTTT. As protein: CASSIRLAEGDTQYF.

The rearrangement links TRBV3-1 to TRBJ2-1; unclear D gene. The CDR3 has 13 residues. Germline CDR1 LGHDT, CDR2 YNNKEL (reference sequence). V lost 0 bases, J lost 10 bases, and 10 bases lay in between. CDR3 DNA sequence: TGTGCCAGCAGCCAAGAGGGTGGTGGCGAGCAGTTCTTC. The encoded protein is CASSQEGGGEQFF.

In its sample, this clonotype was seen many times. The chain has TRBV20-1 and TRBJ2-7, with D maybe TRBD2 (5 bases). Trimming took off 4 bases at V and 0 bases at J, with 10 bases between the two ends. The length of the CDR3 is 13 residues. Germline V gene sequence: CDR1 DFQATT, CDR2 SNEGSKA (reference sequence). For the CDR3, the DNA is TGCAGTGCTACGGACTTAAGCTCCTACGAGCAGTACTTC. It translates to CSATDLSSYEQYF.

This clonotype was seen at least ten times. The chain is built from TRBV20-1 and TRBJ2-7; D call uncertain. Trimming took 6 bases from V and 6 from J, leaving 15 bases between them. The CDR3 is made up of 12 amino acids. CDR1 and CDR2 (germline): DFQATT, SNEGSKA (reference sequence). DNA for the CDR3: TGCAGTGCATCCGGACGGGCCCCCGAGCAGTACTTC. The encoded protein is CSASGRAPEQYF.

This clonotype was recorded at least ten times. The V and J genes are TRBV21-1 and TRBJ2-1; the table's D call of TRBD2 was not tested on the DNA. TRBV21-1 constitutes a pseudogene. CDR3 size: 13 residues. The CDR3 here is CATRGGGYNEQFF. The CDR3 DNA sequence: TGTGCCACCCGAGGGGGAGGATACAATGAGCAGTTCTTC.

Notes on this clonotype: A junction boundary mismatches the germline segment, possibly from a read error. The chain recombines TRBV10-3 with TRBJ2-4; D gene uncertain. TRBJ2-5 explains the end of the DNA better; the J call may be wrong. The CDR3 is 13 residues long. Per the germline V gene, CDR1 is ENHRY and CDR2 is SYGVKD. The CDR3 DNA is TGTACCATCAGTCCCCCCAGCGATGGGACCCAGTACTTC. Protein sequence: CTISPPSDGTQYF.

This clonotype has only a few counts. Here the CDR3 reads CASSPRADQETQYF. Here the CDR3 DNA reads TGTGCCAGCAGTCCACGAGCGGATCAAGAGACCCAGTACTTC. The gene calls are TRBV11-2 and TRBJ2-5, with D tentatively TRBD2 (5 bases). CDR3 length: 14 amino acids. From germline, CDR1 is SGHAT and CDR2 FQNNGV. V was trimmed by 6 bases and J by 2 bases, leaving 13 bases between them.

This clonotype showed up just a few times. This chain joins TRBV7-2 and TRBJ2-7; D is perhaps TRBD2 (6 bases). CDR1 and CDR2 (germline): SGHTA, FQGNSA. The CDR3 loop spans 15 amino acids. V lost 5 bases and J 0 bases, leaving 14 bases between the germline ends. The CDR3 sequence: CASSTRRGSSYEQYF. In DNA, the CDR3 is TGTGCCAGCAGCACGAGGCGGGGATCCTCCTACGAGCAGTACTTC.

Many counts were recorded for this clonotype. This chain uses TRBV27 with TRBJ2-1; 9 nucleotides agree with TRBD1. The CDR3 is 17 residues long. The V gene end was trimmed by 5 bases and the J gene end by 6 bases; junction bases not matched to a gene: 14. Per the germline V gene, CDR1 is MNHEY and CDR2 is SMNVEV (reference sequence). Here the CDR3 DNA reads TGTGCCAGCAGTACCCTTGAAGGGGACAGGGTGCGCAATGAGCAGTTCTTC. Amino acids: CASSTLEGDRVRNEQFF.

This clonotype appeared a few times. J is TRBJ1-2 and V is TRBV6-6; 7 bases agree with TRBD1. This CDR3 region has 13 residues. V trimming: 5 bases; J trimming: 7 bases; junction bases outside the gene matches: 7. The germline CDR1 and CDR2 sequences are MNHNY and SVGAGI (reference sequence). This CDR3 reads CASSQTGLFGYTF. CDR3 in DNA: TGTGCCAGCAGTCAGACAGGGCTTTTTGGCTACACCTTC.

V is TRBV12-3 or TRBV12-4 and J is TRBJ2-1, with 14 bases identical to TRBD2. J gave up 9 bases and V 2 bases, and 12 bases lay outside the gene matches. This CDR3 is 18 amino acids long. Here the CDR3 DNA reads TGTGCCAGCAGTTTAATGGGACTAGCGGGGGCTACTACAGCTGAGCAGTTCTTC. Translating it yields CASSLMGLAGATTAEQFF.

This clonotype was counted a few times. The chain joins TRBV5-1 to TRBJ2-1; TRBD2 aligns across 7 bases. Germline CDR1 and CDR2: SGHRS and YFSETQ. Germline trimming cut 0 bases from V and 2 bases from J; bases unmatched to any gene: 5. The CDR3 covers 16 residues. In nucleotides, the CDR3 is TGCGCCAGCAGCTTGGTCGGGGGGAGGACCTACAATGAGCAGTTCTTC. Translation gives CASSLVGGRTYNEQFF.

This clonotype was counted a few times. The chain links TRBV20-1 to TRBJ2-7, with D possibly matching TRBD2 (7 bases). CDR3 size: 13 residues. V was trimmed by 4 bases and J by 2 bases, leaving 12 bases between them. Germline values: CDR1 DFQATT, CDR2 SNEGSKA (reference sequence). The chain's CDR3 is CSATGGRTYEQYF. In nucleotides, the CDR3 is TGCAGTGCTACCGGGGGGCGCACCTACGAGCAGTACTTC.

The CDR3 bases are TGCGCCGCAGCACCAAGTACACTAGCGGGGGCTAGCTCCTACAATGAGCAGTTCTTC. This encodes CAAAPSTLAGASSYNEQFF. The chain joins TRBV4-1 to TRBJ2-1; 11 nucleotides align to TRBD2. V lost 11 bases, J lost 0 bases, and 18 bases stayed unmatched. The CDR3 loop spans 19 amino acids. CDR1 is MGHRA, CDR2 YSYEKL, per germline.

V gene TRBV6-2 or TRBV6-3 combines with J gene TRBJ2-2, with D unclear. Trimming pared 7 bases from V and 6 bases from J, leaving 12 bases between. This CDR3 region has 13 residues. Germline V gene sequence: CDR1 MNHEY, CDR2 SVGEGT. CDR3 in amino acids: CASTNVRAGELFF. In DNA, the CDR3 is TGTGCCAGCACCAACGTGAGAGCCGGGGAGCTGTTTTTT.

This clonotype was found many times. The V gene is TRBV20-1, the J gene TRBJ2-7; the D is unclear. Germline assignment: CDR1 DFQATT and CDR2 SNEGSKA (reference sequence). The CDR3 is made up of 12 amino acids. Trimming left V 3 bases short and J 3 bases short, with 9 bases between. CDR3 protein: CSASAEYYEQYF. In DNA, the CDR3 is TGCAGTGCTAGTGCAGAGTACTACGAGCAGTACTTC.

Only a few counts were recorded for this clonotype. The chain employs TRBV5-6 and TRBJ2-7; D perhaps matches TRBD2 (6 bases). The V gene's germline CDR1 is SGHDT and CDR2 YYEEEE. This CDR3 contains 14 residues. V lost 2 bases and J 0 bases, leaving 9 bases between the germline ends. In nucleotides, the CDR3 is TGTGCCAGCAGCTTCCGGACTATCTCCTACGAGCAGTACTTC. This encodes CASSFRTISYEQYF. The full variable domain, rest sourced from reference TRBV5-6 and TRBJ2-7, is DAGVTQSPTHLIKTRGQQVTLRCSPKSGHDTVSWYQQALGQGPQFIFQYYEEEERQRGNFPDRFSGHQFPNYSSELNVNALLLGDSALYLCASSFRTISYEQYFGPGTRLTVT.

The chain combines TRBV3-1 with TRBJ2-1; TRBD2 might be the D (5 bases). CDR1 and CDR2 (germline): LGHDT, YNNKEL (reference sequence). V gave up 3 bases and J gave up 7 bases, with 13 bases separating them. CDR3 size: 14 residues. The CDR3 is CASSHPGLLNEQFF. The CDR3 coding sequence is TGTGCCAGCAGCCACCCTGGACTCCTAAATGAGCAGTTCTTC.

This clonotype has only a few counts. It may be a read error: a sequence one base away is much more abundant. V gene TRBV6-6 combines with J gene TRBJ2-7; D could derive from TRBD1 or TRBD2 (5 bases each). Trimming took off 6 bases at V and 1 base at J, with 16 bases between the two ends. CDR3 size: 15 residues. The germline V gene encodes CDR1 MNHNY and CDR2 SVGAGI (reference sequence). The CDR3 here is CASSLDWDVSYEQYF. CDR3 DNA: TGTGCCAGCAGCTTAGATTGGGACGTGTCCTACGAGCAGTACTTC.

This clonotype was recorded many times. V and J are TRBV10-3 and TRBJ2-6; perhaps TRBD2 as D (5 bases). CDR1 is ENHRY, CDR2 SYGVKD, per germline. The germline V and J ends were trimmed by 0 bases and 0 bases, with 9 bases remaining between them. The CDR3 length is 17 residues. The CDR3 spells CAISESGESSGANVLTF. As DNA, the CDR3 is TGTGCCATCAGTGAGTCGGGAGAGAGCTCTGGGGCCAACGTCCTGACTTTC.

CDR3 residues: CASSSPLRTSGSTQSSYNEQFF. CDR3 DNA: TGTGCCAGCAGCTCACCTTTGAGGACTAGCGGGAGCACGCAGAGCTCCTACAATGAGCAGTTCTTC. The chain recombines TRBV11-2 with TRBJ2-1; 13 nucleotides match TRBD2. The germline V gene encodes CDR1 SGHAT and CDR2 FQNNGV. After removal of 4 bases from V and 0 bases from J, the junction contained 18 bases not matched to a gene. The CDR3 contains 22 residues.

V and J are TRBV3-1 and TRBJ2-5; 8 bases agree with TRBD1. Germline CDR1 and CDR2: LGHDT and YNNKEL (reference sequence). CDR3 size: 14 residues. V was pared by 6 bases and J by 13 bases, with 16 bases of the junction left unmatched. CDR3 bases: TGTGCCAGCAGGAGGGACAGGAACTCCTACGAGCTGTACTTC. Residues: CASRRDRNSYELYF.

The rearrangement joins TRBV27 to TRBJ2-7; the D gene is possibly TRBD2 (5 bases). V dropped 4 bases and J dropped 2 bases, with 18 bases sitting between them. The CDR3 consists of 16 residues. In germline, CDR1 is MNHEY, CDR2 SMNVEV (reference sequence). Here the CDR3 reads CASSYSGIIGPYEQYF. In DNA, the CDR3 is TGTGCCAGCAGTTACTCGGGAATAATCGGACCCTACGAGCAGTACTTC.

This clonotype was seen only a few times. The CDR3 protein is CASSYSTGLNEQYF. The DNA of the CDR3 is TGTGCCAGCAGTTACTCTACAGGGTTAAACGAGCAGTACTTC. V and J are TRBV6-7 and TRBJ2-7, with a weak D call TRBD1 (6 bases). TRBV6-7 qualifies as an ORF whose function is uncertain. CDR3 length: 14 residues. Trimming left V 0 bases short and J 5 bases short, with 11 bases between.